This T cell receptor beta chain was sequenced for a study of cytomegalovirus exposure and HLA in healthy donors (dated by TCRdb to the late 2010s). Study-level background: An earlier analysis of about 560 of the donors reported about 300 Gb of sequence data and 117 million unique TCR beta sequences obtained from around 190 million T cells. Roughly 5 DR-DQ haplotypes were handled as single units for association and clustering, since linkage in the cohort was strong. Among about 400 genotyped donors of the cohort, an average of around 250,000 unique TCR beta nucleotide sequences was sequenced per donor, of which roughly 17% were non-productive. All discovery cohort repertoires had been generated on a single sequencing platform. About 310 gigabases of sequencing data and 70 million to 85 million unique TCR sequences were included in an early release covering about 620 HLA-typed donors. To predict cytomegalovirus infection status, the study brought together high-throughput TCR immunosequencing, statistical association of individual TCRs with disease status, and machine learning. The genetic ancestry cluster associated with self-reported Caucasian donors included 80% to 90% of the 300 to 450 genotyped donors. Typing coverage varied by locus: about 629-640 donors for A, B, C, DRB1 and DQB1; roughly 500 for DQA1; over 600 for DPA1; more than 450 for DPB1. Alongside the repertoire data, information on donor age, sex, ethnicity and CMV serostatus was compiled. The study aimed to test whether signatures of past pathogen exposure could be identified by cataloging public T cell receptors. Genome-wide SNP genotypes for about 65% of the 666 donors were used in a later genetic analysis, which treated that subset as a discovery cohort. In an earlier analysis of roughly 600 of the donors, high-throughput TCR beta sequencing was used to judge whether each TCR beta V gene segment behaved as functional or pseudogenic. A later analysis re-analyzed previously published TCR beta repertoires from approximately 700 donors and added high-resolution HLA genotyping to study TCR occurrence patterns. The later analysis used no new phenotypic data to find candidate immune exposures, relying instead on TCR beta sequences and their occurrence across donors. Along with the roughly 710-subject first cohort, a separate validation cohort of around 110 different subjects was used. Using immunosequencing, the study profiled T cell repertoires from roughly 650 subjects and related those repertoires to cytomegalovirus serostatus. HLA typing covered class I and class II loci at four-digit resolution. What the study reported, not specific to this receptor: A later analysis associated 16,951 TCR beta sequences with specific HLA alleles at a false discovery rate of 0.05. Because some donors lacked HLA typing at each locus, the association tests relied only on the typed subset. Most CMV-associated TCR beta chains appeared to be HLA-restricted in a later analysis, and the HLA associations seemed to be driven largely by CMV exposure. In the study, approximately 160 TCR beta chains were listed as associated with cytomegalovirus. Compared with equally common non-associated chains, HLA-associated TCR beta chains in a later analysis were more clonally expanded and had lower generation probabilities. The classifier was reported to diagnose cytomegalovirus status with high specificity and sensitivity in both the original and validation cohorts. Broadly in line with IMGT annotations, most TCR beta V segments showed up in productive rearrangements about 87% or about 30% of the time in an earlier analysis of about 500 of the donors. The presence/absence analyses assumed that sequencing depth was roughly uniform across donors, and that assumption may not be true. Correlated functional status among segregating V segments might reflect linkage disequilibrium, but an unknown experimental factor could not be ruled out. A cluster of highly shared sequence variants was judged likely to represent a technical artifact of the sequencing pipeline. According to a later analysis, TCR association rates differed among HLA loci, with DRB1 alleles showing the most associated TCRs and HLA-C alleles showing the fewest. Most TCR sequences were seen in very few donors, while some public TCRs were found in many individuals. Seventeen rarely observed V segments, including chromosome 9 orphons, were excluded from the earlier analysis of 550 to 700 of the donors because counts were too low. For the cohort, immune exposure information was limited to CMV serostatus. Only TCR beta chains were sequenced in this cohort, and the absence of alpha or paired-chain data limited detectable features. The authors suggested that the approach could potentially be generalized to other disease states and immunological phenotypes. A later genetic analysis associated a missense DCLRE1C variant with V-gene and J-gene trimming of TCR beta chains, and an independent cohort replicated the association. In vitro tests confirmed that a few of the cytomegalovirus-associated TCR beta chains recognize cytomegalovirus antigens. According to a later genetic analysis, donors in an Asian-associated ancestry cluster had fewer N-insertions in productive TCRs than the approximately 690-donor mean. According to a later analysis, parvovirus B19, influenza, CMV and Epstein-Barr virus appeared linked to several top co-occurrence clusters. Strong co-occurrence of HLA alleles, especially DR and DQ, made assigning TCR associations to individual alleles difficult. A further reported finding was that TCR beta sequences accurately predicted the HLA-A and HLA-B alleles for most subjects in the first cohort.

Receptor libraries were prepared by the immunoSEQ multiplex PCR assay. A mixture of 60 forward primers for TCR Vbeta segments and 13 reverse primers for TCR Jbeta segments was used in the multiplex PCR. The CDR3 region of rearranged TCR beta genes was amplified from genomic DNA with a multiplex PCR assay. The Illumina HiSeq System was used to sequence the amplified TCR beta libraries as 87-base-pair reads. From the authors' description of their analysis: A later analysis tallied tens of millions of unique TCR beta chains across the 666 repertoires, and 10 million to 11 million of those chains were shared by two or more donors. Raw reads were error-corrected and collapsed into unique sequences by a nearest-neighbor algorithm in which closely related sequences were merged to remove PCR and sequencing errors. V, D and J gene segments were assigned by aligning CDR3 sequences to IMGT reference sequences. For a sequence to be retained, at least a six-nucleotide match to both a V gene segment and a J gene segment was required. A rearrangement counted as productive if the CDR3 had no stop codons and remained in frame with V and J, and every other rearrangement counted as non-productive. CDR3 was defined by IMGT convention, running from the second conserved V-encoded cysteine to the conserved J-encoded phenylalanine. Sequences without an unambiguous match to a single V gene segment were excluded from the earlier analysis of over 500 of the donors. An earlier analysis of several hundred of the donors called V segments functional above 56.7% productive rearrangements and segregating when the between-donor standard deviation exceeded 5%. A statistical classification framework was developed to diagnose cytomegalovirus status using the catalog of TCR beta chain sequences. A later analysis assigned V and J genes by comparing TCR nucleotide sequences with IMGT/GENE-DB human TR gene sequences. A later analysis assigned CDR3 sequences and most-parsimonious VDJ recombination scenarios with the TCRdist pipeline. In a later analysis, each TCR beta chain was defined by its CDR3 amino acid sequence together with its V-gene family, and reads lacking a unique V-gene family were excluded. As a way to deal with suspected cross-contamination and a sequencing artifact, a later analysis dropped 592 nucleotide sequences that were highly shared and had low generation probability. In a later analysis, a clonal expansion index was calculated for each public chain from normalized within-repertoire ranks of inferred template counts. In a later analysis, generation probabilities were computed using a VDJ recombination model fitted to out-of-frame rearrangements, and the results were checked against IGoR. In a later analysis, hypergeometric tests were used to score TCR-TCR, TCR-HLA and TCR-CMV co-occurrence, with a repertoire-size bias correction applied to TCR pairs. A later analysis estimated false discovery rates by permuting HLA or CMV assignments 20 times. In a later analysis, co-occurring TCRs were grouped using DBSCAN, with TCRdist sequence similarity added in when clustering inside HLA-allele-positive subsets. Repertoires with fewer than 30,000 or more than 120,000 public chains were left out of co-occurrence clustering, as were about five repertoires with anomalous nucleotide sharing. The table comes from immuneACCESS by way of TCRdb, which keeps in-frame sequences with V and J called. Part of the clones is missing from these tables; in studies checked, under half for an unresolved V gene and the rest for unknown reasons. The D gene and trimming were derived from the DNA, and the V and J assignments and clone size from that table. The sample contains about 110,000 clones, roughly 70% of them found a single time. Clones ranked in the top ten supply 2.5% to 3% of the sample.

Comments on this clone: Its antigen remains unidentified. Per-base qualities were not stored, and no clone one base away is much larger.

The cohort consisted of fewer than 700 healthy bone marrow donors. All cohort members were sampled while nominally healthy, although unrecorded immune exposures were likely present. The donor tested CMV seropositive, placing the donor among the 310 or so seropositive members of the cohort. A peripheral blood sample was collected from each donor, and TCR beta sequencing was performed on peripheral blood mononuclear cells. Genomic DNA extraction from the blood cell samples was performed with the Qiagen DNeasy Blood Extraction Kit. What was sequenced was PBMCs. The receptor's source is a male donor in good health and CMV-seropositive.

The nucleotide sequence is given as TGTGCCAGCAGCTCCAGACTGGGCACAGATACGCAGTATTTT. This translates into CASSSRLGTDTQYF. This sequence uses TRBV7-3 and TRBJ2-3; no D gene can be assigned with confidence. CDR1 SGHTA and CDR2 FQGTGA are derived from the germline V gene. The trim is 4 bases for V and 1 base for J, with a gap of 9 bases between the germline ends. CDR3 length: 14 amino acids, cysteine to phenylalanine. The kept DNA is CDR3 alone, 42 bases in frame from the first base.